This T cell receptor beta chain was found in a study of T cells after yellow fever vaccination. V lost 5 bases to trimming and J lost 0 bases; unmatched junction nucleotides: 10. The germline V gene has CDR1 DFQATT and CDR2 SNEGSKA (reference sequence). This CDR3 is 15 amino acids long. Template-switching 5'RACE yielded the TCR cDNA; a universal primer site and UMIs were added in the process. TCRdb re-derived calls from the 5' RACE reads in MiXCR, one entry per CDR3 protein. The sample includes some 48,000 distinct CDR3 sequences, around 6.8% of them seen just once. Here the sequenced sample was PBMCs, either bulk or a sorted T-cell subset (CD4+, CD8+, memory, or dextramer-sorted; not recorded which), taken 45 days after the yellow fever booster vaccination. The chain couples TRBV20-1 to TRBJ2-7; 7 bases fit TRBD1. The sequence was obtained from a young man who received the YFV17D yellow fever vaccine. The CDR3 loop is CSAPRIGTVSYEQYF. The DNA of the CDR3 is TGCAGTGCTCCGCGAATCGGGACAGTCTCCTACGAGCAGTACTTC.